What follows are 21 T cell receptor beta chains derived from one specimen sequenced in a study of OX40 agonist ivuxolimab in advanced cancers. The repertoire was sequenced with immunoSEQ multiplex PCR; TCRdb's copy has only in-frame clones and lacks some. The data hold some 60,000 clones, with about 86% observed a single time. The specimen was CD4+ or CD8+ T cells sorted from blood, collected in a trial of the OX40 agonist ivuxolimab. These receptors were collected from an adult with an advanced solid tumor such as melanoma, head and neck, liver or kidney cancer.

The chain uses TRBV29-1 and TRBJ1-4; unclear D gene. The CDR3 runs 14 residues. CDR1 SQVTM and CDR2 ANQGSEA come from the germline V gene. V was pared by 4 bases and J by 0 bases, with 9 bases between. CDR3 DNA sequence: TGCAGCGTTGGCCTTGACACAACTAATGAAAAACTGTTTTTT. This codes for CSVGLDTTNEKLFF.

The J gene is TRBJ2-7, the V gene TRBV19; 11 positions match TRBD2. The V and J ends lost 3 bases and 4 bases, in that order; junction bases with no gene match: 5. Looked up from germline, CDR1 is LNHDA and CDR2 is SQIVND (reference sequence). The CDR3 length is 15 residues. In DNA, the CDR3 is TGTGCCAGTAGTATCAGACTAGCGGGGAGGTACGAGCAGTACTTC. This gives the protein CASSIRLAGRYEQYF. The full variable domain, rest sourced from reference TRBV19 and TRBJ2-7, is DGGITQSPKYLFRKEGQNVTLSCEQNLNHDAMYWYRQDPGQGLRLIYYSQIVNDFQKGDIAEGYSVSREKKESFPLTVTSAQKNPTAFYLCASSIRLAGRYEQYFGPGTRLTVT.

The rearrangement uses TRBV30 and TRBJ2-1; the D call may be TRBD1 or TRBD2 (5 bases each). V lost 3 bases and J 3 bases, leaving 15 bases between the germline ends. The CDR3 loop spans 15 amino acids. The germline V gene encodes CDR1 GTSNPN and CDR2 SVGIG (reference sequence). The CDR3 region is CAWRATGPNYNEQFF. The CDR3 DNA is TGTGCCTGGAGAGCTACGGGGCCAAACTACAATGAGCAGTTCTTC. Full variable domain (outside the CDR3, taken from reference TRBV30 and TRBJ2-1): SQTIHQWPATLVQPVGSPLSLECTVEGTSNPNLYWYRQAAGRGLQLLFYSVGIGQISSEVPQNLSASRPQDRQFILSSKKLLLSDSGFYLCAWRATGPNYNEQFFGPGTRLTVL.

The chain combines TRBV19 with TRBJ2-7; the D is unclear. The germline CDR1 and CDR2 sequences are LNHDA and SQIVND (reference sequence). This CDR3 has 13 residues. Trimming took 10 bases from V and 1 from J, leaving 14 bases between them. In nucleotides, the CDR3 is TGTGCCACCAGTTATGCGCCTTCCTACGAGCAGTACTTC. As protein: CATSYAPSYEQYF.

The gene calls are TRBV28 and TRBJ2-1, with 8 bases identical to TRBD2. Germline V gene sequence: CDR1 MDHEN, CDR2 SYDVKM. This CDR3 has 14 amino acids. With V trimmed by 3 bases and J by 6 bases, 4 bases remained unmatched. CDR3 nucleotide sequence: TGTGCCAGCAGTTTCAATAGCGGGATCAATGAGCAGTTCTTC. This gives the protein CASSFNSGINEQFF.

V gene TRBV7-2 combines with J gene TRBJ2-7; possibly TRBD1 for D (6 bases). The CDR3 runs 15 residues. Germline V gene data show CDR1 as SGHTA and CDR2 as FQGNSA. V dropped 1 base and J dropped 6 bases, with 16 bases sitting between them. The CDR3 loop reads CASSLVGRGMSEQYF. CDR3 nucleotides: TGTGCCAGCAGCTTAGTTGGCAGGGGAATGAGCGAGCAGTACTTC.

This sequence joins TRBV30 and TRBJ2-3, with 8 bases that match TRBD1. The CDR3 sequence is 14 residues long. CDR1 and CDR2 from the germline V gene are GTSNPN and SVGIG (reference sequence). CDR3 in DNA: TGTGCTTCGATTGGACAGGGCTCGACAGATACGCAGTATTTT. Protein sequence: CASIGQGSTDTQYF.

The chain has TRBV6-6 and TRBJ1-6; D remains unclear. The germline V and J ends were trimmed by 5 bases and 10 bases, with 12 bases remaining between them. CDR3 length: 13 amino acids. Germline CDR1 reads MNHNY; CDR2 reads SVGAGI (reference sequence). This chain's CDR3 is CASSPGEGSPLHF. Written as DNA, the CDR3 is TGTGCCAGCAGTCCCGGAGAGGGCTCACCCCTCCACTTT.

This clone has only a few counts. The DNA of the CDR3 is TGTGCCAGCAGTTTAAGGGACTACTACGAGCAGTACTTC. Encoded protein: CASSLRDYYEQYF. The chain carries TRBV28 and TRBJ2-7; TRBD2 aligns across 7 bases. After removal of 2 bases from V and 3 bases from J, the junction contained 1 base not matched to a gene. Germline assignment: CDR1 MDHEN and CDR2 SYDVKM. This CDR3 is built from 13 residues.

This clone was counted a few times. The chain couples TRBV4-1 to TRBJ2-6, with D uncertain. Germline V CDR1 and CDR2: MGHRA, YSYEKL. V gave up 2 bases and J gave up 2 bases, with 7 bases separating them. The length of the CDR3 is 15 residues. CDR3 coding DNA: TGCGCCAGCAGCCAATGGGGAACTGGGGCCAACGTCCTGACTTTC. This codes for CASSQWGTGANVLTF.

J is TRBJ1-5 and V is TRBV18, with TRBD1 identical over 10 bases. The CDR3 is 14 amino acids. Germline V gives CDR1 KGHSH, CDR2 LQKENI. V shed 2 bases and J 5 bases; nucleotides not matched to a gene: 0. CDR3 nucleotides: TGTGCCAGCTCACCAGGGACAGGGGATCAGCCCCAGCATTTT. It specifies CASSPGTGDQPQHF.

The chain has TRBV27 and TRBJ1-2; D might be TRBD1 (6 bases). With 0 bases removed from V and 8 bases from J, the gap between germline ends came to 16 bases. CDR3 size: 15 residues. Germline V gene data show CDR1 as MNHEY and CDR2 as SMNVEV (reference sequence). The CDR3 is CASSLSSSGAGGYTF. CDR3 DNA: TGTGCCAGCAGTTTATCTAGTTCGGGGGCAGGCGGCTACACCTTC.

The V gene is TRBV5-4, the J gene TRBJ2-7; either TRBD1 or TRBD2 may supply D (6 bases each). The CDR3 covers 15 residues. CDR1 is SGHNT and CDR2 is YYREEE in the germline V gene (reference sequence). Trimming pared 0 bases from V and 4 bases from J, leaving 14 bases between. The CDR3 DNA reads as TGTGCCAGCAGCTTGGGTGGAGGGGGGATGTACGAGCAGTACTTC. Its translation: CASSLGGGGMYEQYF.

This clone is labeled as medium-sized. The V and J genes are TRBV28 and TRBJ2-7, with 9 bases that match TRBD1. Germline-derived CDR1 and CDR2 are MDHEN and SYDVKM. Trimming cost V 6 bases and J 6 bases; bases outside gene matches: 9. CDR3 length equals 14 residues. This chain's CDR3 is CASRSTGGMSEQYF. The CDR3 DNA sequence: TGTGCCAGCAGATCCACAGGGGGCATGAGCGAGCAGTACTTC. Variable domain in full (rest from reference TRBV28 and TRBJ2-7): DVKVTQSSRYLVKRTGEKVFLECVQDMDHENMFWYRQDPGLGLRLIYFSYDVKMKEKGDIPEGYSVSREKKERFSLILESASTNQTSMYLCASRSTGGMSEQYFGPGTRLTVT.

The rearrangement joins TRBV2 to TRBJ1-5; D is possibly TRBD1 (5 bases). V gave up 3 bases and J gave up 9 bases, with 12 bases separating them. The CDR3 runs 13 residues. Germline CDR1 SNHLY, CDR2 FYNNEI. CDR3 sequence (DNA): TGTGCCAGCAGTGAGGAGTCTGGGGCGCCCCAGCATTTT. Protein sequence: CASSEESGAPQHF.

This clone was picked up a small number of times. This chain connects TRBV28 to TRBJ1-2; 7 nucleotides line up with TRBD1. CDR3 length: 15 amino acids. The trim removed 2 bases at V and 7 bases at J, leaving 10 bases unmatched. Germline CDR1 and CDR2: MDHEN and SYDVKM. This CDR3 reads CASSLLDRVTTGYTF. Here the CDR3 DNA reads TGTGCCAGCAGTTTACTAGACAGGGTTACTACTGGCTACACCTTC.

This chain joins TRBV28 and TRBJ1-1; TRBD1 aligns across 7 bases. This CDR3 has 13 residues. Germline CDR1 MDHEN, CDR2 SYDVKM. V was pared by 6 bases and J by 6 bases, with 7 bases of the junction left unmatched. The CDR3 nucleotides read TGTGCCAGCAGAACCATTGACAGGGCTGAAGCTTTCTTT. Translated: CASRTIDRAEAFF.

The V and J genes are TRBV14 and TRBJ2-6; TRBD1 aligns across 8 bases. Unmatched junction bases numbered 5, after V lost 2 bases and J lost 2 bases. CDR1 and CDR2 (germline): SGHDN, FVKESK. CDR3 length equals 17 residues. The CDR3 sequence: CASSQRQGSPGANVLTF. In nucleotides, the CDR3 is TGTGCCAGCAGCCAACGACAGGGGTCCCCTGGGGCCAACGTCCTGACTTTC.

The chain uses TRBV18 and TRBJ2-1; D call uncertain. The V and J ends lost 2 bases and 0 bases respectively, with 8 bases between them. The CDR3 length is 15 residues. Germline CDR1 and CDR2: KGHSH and LQKENI. CDR3 nucleotide sequence: TGTGCCAGCTCACCAGTGTCTAGCTCCTACAATGAGCAGTTCTTC. This encodes CASSPVSSSYNEQFF.

V and J are TRBV9 and TRBJ1-1; D might be TRBD1 (5 bases). The germline V gene has CDR1 SGDLS and CDR2 YYNGEE. The CDR3 totals 15 residues. Trimming took off 4 bases at V and 2 bases at J, with 15 bases between the two ends. CDR3 region: CASSPETEINTEAFF. In nucleotides, the CDR3 is TGTGCCAGCAGCCCGGAGACAGAAATAAACACTGAAGCTTTCTTT.

V gene TRBV7-9 combines with J gene TRBJ2-7; D may match TRBD1 or TRBD2 (5 bases each). This CDR3 has 16 amino acids. The germline gives CDR1 SEHNR, CDR2 FQNEAQ (reference sequence). V was clipped by 1 base and J by 6 bases, with 19 bases between them. CDR3 loop: CASSLVLSGPRREQYF. The CDR3, as DNA: TGTGCCAGCAGCTTAGTTCTTTCGGGGCCCCGGCGCGAGCAGTACTTC.